This T cell receptor (beta chain) was captured by sequencing in a study of blood T cell repertoires in COVID-19. Whole-study context: The United States, Italy and Spain were the sources of the acute and convalescent COVID-19 samples. From T cells, B-cell-depleted T cells, or PBMCs came the material, which was cDNA or gDNA.

Germline V gene data show CDR1 as SQVTM and CDR2 as ANQGSEA. The V and J ends lost 5 bases and 3 bases, in that order; junction bases with no gene match: 5. The CDR3 is 13 amino acids. Original data processing: Estimation of nucleated cell counts relied on the amplification of reference gene primers. Data came from immunoSEQ multiplex PCR; TCRdb stores just in-frame clones and leaves some out. The DNA gave D and trimming, while V, J and clone size come from that table. The repertoire includes a few hundred thousand clones, roughly 84% of them detected once, and 15% to 20% sits in the top ten. The Seattle site enrolled patients during active infection and followed them longitudinally.

The specimen sequenced was peripheral blood. This clonotype was sampled from a man aged 50 to 59 with COVID-19, enrolled during active disease. The chain couples TRBV29-1 to TRBJ1-1, with 8 bases identical to TRBD1. CDR3 region: CSVPGQGHTEAFF. DNA of the CDR3: TGCAGCGTTCCTGGACAGGGCCACACTGAAGCTTTCTTT.